The 15 T cell receptor beta chains below were found in one sample sequenced in a study of T-cell reconstitution after alpha-beta-depleted transplantation in children. Unique molecular identifiers were used in preparing the TCRbeta library. Each CDR3 protein gets one entry after TCRdb re-called the PCR reads with MiXCR. The sample has a few hundred thousand distinct CDR3 sequences; 25% to 30% are singletons. The sample in question was PBMCs, obtained before TCRalphabeta/CD19-depleted stem cell transplant. Receptor source: a boy under two years old with Wiskott-Aldrich syndrome, due to receive a stem cell transplant.

This clonotype was seen a single time. Mismatch with germline at one junction end may stem from a read error. The chain combines TRBV7-9 with TRBJ2-1, with D perhaps TRBD2 (6 bases). CDR3 length: 12 amino acids. Germline CDR1 SEHNR, CDR2 FQNEAQ (reference sequence). CDR3 sequence: CASSLAEGRGVF. The CDR3 nucleotides are TGTGCCAGCAGCTTAGCGGAGGGTCGAGGGGTCTTC.

Concerning this clonotype itself: A junction end diverges from the germline sequence, so it may reflect a read error. The chain carries TRBV5-1 and TRBJ2-1; D gene uncertain. Germline V gene data show CDR1 as SGHRS and CDR2 as YFSETQ. This CDR3 comprises 14 residues. As DNA, the CDR3 is TGCGCCAGCAGATTGGATGCCGTTAGGAATGAGCAGTTCTTC. Its protein is CASRLDAVRNEQFF.

This clonotype appeared a few times. The CDR3 region is CASSREDRPGRNTIYF. In DNA form, the CDR3 reads TGCGCCAGCAGCCGCGAGGACAGGCCGGGGCGGAACACCATATATTTT. J is TRBJ1-3 and V is TRBV10-2, with TRBD1 matching over 7 bases. The CDR3 runs 16 residues. CDR1 and CDR2 from the germline V gene are WSHSY and SAAADI. J lost 7 bases, V lost 6 bases, and 15 bases had no gene match.

In its sample, this clonotype was seen a few times. The rearrangement uses TRBV11-2 and TRBJ2-7; 12 nucleotides match TRBD2. CDR1 and CDR2 from the germline V gene are SGHAT and FQNNGV. The CDR3 spans 16 residues. The V gene end was trimmed by 5 bases and the J gene end by 2 bases; junction bases not matched to a gene: 7. CDR3 in DNA: TGTGCCAGCAGCCGTTCCCTAGCGGGAGGGACCTACGAGCAGTACTTC. Translating it yields CASSRSLAGGTYEQYF.

The V call is TRBV10-3, the J call TRBJ1-1; 8 positions match TRBD1. Germline V lookup: CDR1 ENHRY, CDR2 SYGVKD. This CDR3 contains 14 residues. J gave up 1 base and V 7 bases, and 5 bases lay outside the gene matches. This chain's CDR3 is CAINNRGENTEAFF. CDR3 nucleotide sequence: TGTGCCATCAACAACAGGGGGGAGAACACTGAAGCTTTCTTT.

This chain uses TRBV28 with TRBJ2-3, with 7 positions matching TRBD2. With V trimmed by 8 bases and J by 8 bases, 25 bases remained unmatched. Per germline, CDR1 MDHEN and CDR2 SYDVKM. This CDR3 is built from 18 residues. This CDR3 is CASFGRRTGTLKGVTQYF. Here the CDR3 DNA reads TGTGCCAGCTTCGGGAGGCGAACCGGGACCTTGAAGGGAGTTACGCAGTATTTT.

This clonotype was counted only a few times. The V call is TRBV10-3, the J call TRBJ1-5, with a weak D call TRBD1 (5 bases). The CDR3 runs to 13 residues. Per germline, CDR1 ENHRY and CDR2 SYGVKD. V was cut by 3 bases and J by 6 bases, with 9 bases left in between. CDR3 protein: CAISDRRVQPQHF. CDR3 bases: TGTGCCATCAGTGACCGCAGGGTTCAGCCCCAGCATTTT.

The V call is TRBV28, the J call TRBJ1-1; D ambiguous. This CDR3 has 16 residues. CDR1 is MDHEN and CDR2 is SYDVKM in the germline V gene. The V and J ends lost 8 bases and 4 bases respectively, with 23 bases between them. The DNA of the CDR3 is TGTGCCAGCCTATTCGGCGGACTGGGCGGCGCCACTGAAGCTTTCTTT. Its protein product is CASLFGGLGGATEAFF. Combining the CDR3 with reference TRBV28 and TRBJ1-1 gives the whole variable domain DVKVTQSSRYLVKRTGEKVFLECVQDMDHENMFWYRQDPGLGLRLIYFSYDVKMKEKGDIPEGYSVSREKKERFSLILESASTNQTSMYLCASLFGGLGGATEAFFGQGTRLTVV.

The genes are TRBV7-2 and TRBJ2-5, with D tentatively TRBD2 (6 bases). In germline, CDR1 is SGHTA, CDR2 FQGNSA. The CDR3 covers 13 residues. V gave up 5 bases and J gave up 4 bases, with 11 bases separating them. The CDR3 reads CASSPQAGETQYF. The CDR3 DNA follows: TGTGCCAGCAGCCCACAAGCGGGAGAGACCCAGTACTTC.

The chain employs TRBV6-1 and TRBJ2-7, with 7 bases matching TRBD2. This CDR3 contains 15 residues. Germline V lookup: CDR1 MNHNS, CDR2 SASEGT. The V and J ends lost 6 bases and 3 bases, in that order; junction bases with no gene match: 11. CDR3 DNA: TGTGCCAGCAGAGCTAGAGCTAGCGGTTTCTACGAGCAGTACTTC. Its translation is CASRARASGFYEQYF.

This clonotype was observed a few times. The rearrangement uses TRBV27 and TRBJ2-3, with D possibly TRBD2 on 7 matching bases. CDR1 MNHEY and CDR2 SMNVEV come from the germline V gene (reference sequence). The CDR3 consists of 12 residues. The V end lost 3 bases, the J end lost 12 bases, and 13 bases lay between the germline ends. The CDR3 DNA is TGTGCCAGCAGTTTTCGGGGGGCGTATCAGTATTTT. It encodes CASSFRGAYQYF.

The chain recombines TRBV20-1 with TRBJ2-1; TRBD2 is a possible D gene (5 bases). The CDR3 contains 14 residues. V lost 5 bases to trimming and J lost 1 base, with 12 bases between them. The germline CDR1 and CDR2 sequences are DFQATT and SNEGSKA (reference sequence). CDR3 sequence reads: CSAGPDSSYNEQFF. The DNA for the CDR3 is TGCAGTGCTGGGCCGGACTCATCCTACAATGAGCAGTTCTTC.

The chain joins TRBV7-9 to TRBJ2-2; 8 bases align to TRBD2. Germline loops: CDR1 SEHNR, CDR2 FQNEAQ (reference sequence). There are 15 residues in the CDR3. V trimming: 6 bases; J trimming: 5 bases; junction bases outside the gene matches: 8. The CDR3 is CASSQSGSATGELFF. DNA of the CDR3: TGTGCCAGCAGTCAGAGCGGGAGCGCTACCGGGGAGCTGTTTTTT.

This chain links TRBV7-2 with TRBJ2-5; D gene ambiguous. Germline-derived CDR1 and CDR2 are SGHTA and FQGNSA. V dropped 5 bases and J dropped 7 bases, with 11 bases sitting between them. This CDR3 region has 12 residues. The CDR3: CASSTSGRTQYF. Here the CDR3 DNA reads TGTGCCAGCAGCACCTCTGGTAGGACCCAGTACTTC.

In its sample, this clonotype was seen a few times. The rearrangement links TRBV4-1 to TRBJ2-7, with 11 nucleotides matching TRBD2. Germline-derived CDR1 and CDR2 are MGHRA and YSYEKL. This CDR3 region has 19 residues. The J segment lost 3 bases and the V segment lost 1 base, leaving 14 bases of the junction unmatched. CDR3 sequence: CASSQGGTSGQILYYEQYF. CDR3 DNA: TGCGCCAGCAGCCAAGGTGGGACTAGCGGCCAGATACTGTACTACGAGCAGTACTTC.